The clone carrying this TCR beta chain was seen just once. Its antigen is unidentified. V lost 5 bases and J 3 bases, leaving 4 bases between the germline ends. The length of the CDR3 is 12 residues. Germline-derived CDR1 and CDR2 are SGHTA and FQGTGA. Repertoires were generated with immunoSEQ multiplex PCR, while TCRdb's copy carries only in-frame clones and drops some. Of approximately 49,000 clones in the sample, around 77% were seen once. This sample is part of a study of T cells in localized non-small cell lung cancer. Points from the study as a whole: For the top 100 tumor clones, a median about 62 also appeared in adjacent lung.

This receptor was identified in a man aged 35 to 69 with stage I squamous cell lung carcinoma. V usage is TRBV7-3 and J usage is TRBJ2-2; D is uncertain. The source was peripheral blood, collected before any cancer treatment. The DNA for the CDR3 is TGTGCCAGCAGCCGATACACCGGGGAGCTGTTTTTT. Translating gives CASSRYTGELFF. Using reference TRBV7-3 and TRBJ2-2 for the parts outside the CDR3, the full variable domain is GAGVSQTPSNKVTEKGKYVELRCDPISGHTALYWYRQSLGQGPEFLIYFQGTGAADDSGLPNDRFFAVRPEGSVSTLKIQRTERGDSAVYLCASSRYTGELFFGEGSRLTVL.